The source of this TCR beta chain is a study of cytomegalovirus exposure and HLA in healthy donors. The study, taken as a whole, reports: Highly shared sequence variants in one cluster were likely a sequencing artifact.

The CDR3 extends over 14 amino acids. Germline V gives CDR1 KGHSH, CDR2 LQKENI. V lost 6 bases, J lost 6 bases, and 10 bases stayed unmatched. This clone was observed once. Antigen: not known. Primers: 60 Vbeta forward and 13 Jbeta reverse. Some clones are missing from TCRdb's copy, which holds only in-frame ones; the method was immunoSEQ multiplex PCR. The table lists more than 150,000 clones, 85% of them singletons, with roughly 2.3% in the top ten. The specimen sequenced was PBMCs. The receptor's source is a woman between 18 and 29 years old in good health and CMV-seronegative. This sequence joins TRBV18 and TRBJ2-7; TRBD1 aligns across 8 bases. CDR3 nucleotides: TGTGCCAGCTCCCAATCGACAGGGGAAGTCGAGCAGTACTTC. This encodes CASSQSTGEVEQYF.